A single sample is the source of the 4 T cell receptor beta chains below, sequenced in a study of blood T cell repertoires in COVID-19 (TCRdb year 2020). The library relied on the immunoSEQ multiplex PCR assay. Imported from immuneACCESS, the table was reduced by TCRdb to in-frame sequences with V and J called. These copies leave out some clones; in studies compared against another copy, an unresolved V gene accounts for under half, and the cause of the remainder is not known. The sample data list around 170,000 clones, and around 74% of these were observed just once. Approximately 3% of the sample belongs to the ten largest clones. Source material: peripheral blood. The receptors were sampled from a woman older than 75 with acute or convalescent COVID-19.

V usage is TRBV2 and J usage is TRBJ2-2; 7 bases are shared with TRBD1. The V gene's germline CDR1 is SNHLY and CDR2 FYNNEI. With V trimmed by 2 bases and J by 7 bases, 4 bases remained unmatched. The CDR3 totals 14 residues. CDR3 residues: CASSETTGNGELFF. CDR3 nucleotide sequence: TGTGCCAGCAGTGAAACGACAGGGAACGGGGAGCTGTTTTTT.

This clone has only a few counts. J is TRBJ1-2 and V is TRBV3-1 (or the pseudogene TRBV3-2), with 7 bases identical to TRBD1. Germline V gives CDR1 LGHDT, CDR2 YNNKEL (reference sequence). V trimming: 5 bases; J trimming: 8 bases; junction bases outside the gene matches: 8. The CDR3 runs 13 residues. CDR3 nucleotides: TGTGCCAGCAGCTTTCTGCAGGGGGAAGGCTACACCTTC. It specifies CASSFLQGEGYTF.

The rearrangement links TRBV4-2 to TRBJ2-5; no definite D call. Germline CDR1 LGHNA, CDR2 YNFKEQ. The CDR3 covers 13 residues. Trimming pared 6 bases from V and 5 bases from J, leaving 13 bases between. This CDR3 reads CASSHLSSETQYF. CDR3 DNA sequence: TGTGCCAGCAGTCACCTAAGTAGCGAGACCCAGTACTTC.

The chain recombines TRBV10-3 with TRBJ2-3, with 11 bases that match TRBD2. The CDR3 is 16 amino acids. Germline V gene data show CDR1 as ENHRY and CDR2 as SYGVKD. V dropped 3 bases and J dropped 4; count of bases not matched to a gene: 6. The CDR3 DNA reads as TGTGCCATCAGTGAAAGTACTAGCGGGAGACCAGATACGCAGTATTTT. It codes for CAISESTSGRPDTQYF.